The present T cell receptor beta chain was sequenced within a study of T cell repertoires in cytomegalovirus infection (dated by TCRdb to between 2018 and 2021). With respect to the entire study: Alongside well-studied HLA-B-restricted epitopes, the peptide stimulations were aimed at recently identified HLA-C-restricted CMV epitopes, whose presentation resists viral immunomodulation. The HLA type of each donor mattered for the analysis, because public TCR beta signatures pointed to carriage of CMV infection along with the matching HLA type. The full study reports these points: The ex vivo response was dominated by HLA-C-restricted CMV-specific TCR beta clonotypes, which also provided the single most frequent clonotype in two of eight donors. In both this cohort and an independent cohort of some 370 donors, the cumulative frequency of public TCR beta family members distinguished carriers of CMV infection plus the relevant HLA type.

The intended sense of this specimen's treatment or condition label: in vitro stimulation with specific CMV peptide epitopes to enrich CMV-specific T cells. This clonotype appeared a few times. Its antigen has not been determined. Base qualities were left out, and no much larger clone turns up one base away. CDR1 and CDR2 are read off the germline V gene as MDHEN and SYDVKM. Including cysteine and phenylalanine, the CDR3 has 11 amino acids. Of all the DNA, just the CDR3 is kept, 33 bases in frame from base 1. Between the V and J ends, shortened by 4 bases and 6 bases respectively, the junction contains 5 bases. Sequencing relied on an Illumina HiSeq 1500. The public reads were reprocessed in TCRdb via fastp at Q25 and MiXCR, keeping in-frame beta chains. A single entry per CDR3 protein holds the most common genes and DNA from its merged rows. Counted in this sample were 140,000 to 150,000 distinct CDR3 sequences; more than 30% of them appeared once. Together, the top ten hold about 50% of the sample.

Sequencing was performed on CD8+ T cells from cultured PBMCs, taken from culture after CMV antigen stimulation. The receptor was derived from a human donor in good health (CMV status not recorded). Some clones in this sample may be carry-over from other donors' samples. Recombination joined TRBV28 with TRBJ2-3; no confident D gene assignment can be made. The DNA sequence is TGTGCCAGCAGTTGGGTGGATACGCAGTATTTT. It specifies CASSWVDTQYF.